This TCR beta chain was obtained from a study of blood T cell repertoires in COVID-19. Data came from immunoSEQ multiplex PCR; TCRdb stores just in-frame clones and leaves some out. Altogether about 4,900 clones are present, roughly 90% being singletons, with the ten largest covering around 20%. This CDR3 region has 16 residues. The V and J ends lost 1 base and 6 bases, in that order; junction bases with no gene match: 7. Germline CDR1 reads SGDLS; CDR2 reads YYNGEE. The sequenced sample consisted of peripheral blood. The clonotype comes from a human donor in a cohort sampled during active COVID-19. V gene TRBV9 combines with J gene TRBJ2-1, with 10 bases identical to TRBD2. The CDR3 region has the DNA TGTGCCAGCAGCGTACAAACTAGCGGGACGGGCAATGAGCAGTTCTTC. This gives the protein CASSVQTSGTGNEQFF. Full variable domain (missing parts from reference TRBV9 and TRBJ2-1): DSGVTQTPKHLITATGQRVTLRCSPRSGDLSVYWYQQSLDQGLQFLIQYYNGEERAKGNILERFSAQQFPDLHSELNLSSLELGDSALYFCASSVQTSGTGNEQFFGPGTRLTVL.